One T cell receptor (beta chain) is described in this entry. The antigen is unknown. What made the TCR beta cDNA was 5'RACE template switching with UMIs. After re-calling the 5' RACE reads, TCRdb lists one entry per CDR3 protein, DNA absent. The table for this sample gives 300,000 to 450,000 distinct CDR3 sequences. This sample was included in a study of T cells expressing NK-cell markers. For the study at large: Seven HCMV-seropositive donors and one seronegative donor made up the eight sequenced donors. Points from the study as a whole: NKG2C+ dominant clonotype frequencies in five or six donors were about 1.0-8% of CD8+ T cells. The CD3+CD56-NKG2C+ fraction of several donors was also led by these clonotypes.

Germline CDR1 and CDR2: KGHSH and LQKENI. This CDR3 contains 14 residues. The specimen sequenced was blood T cells: a sorted CD56 or NKG2C T cell subset, CD4+ or CD8+ T cells, or bulk PBMC T cells (not recorded which). V usage is TRBV18 and J usage is TRBJ2-4. This clonotype originated in a man aged 18 to 69 in good health. The CDR3 reads CASSPDGDKNIQYF.